Listed below are T cell receptor beta chains from one sample, sequenced in a study of blood T cell repertoires in COVID-19. Libraries were prepared by immunoSEQ multiplex PCR; TCRdb keeps only in-frame clonotypes and omits some of them. The table records about 13,000 clones, 75% to 90% of them present only once. Source material: peripheral blood. The receptors shown here come from a man at least 80 years old with acute or convalescent COVID-19. Both conserved end residues are part of each CDR3. The D gene is left open where the match is weak. Size is stated for part of the rows, as once, few or many counts, or as a class when the clone is expanded.

D gene,clone size,V gene,J gene,CDR3 DNA,CDR3 protein
-,-,TRBV29-1,TRBJ2-1,TGCAGCGTTGTATTACAGGGTTACAATGAGCAGTTCTTC,CSVVLQGYNEQFF
-,-,TRBV2,TRBJ1-5,TGTGCCAGCAGTGAATCGGCAGGATCCCCTCAGCCCCAGCATTTT,CASSESAGSPQPQHF
-,few,TRBV11-2,TRBJ2-3,TGTGCCAGCAGCTACCGGGATTCGGCACAAGATACGCAGTATTTT,CASSYRDSAQDTQYF
TRBD1,-,TRBV6-5,TRBJ1-5,TGTGCCAGCGCTACAGGGGGGCGGCAGCCCCAGCATTTT,CASATGGRQPQHF
-,-,TRBV12-5,TRBJ2-7,TGTGCTAGTGCCCTCGAGGCAGGGCGTTTAGGGGAGCAGTACTTC,CASALEAGRLGEQYF
TRBD2,-,TRBV14,TRBJ2-7,TGTGCCAGCAGCCAGCGGACTAGCGGGACCTACGAGCAGTACTTC,CASSQRTSGTYEQYF
TRBD1,few,TRBV2,TRBJ2-2,TGTGCCAGCAGCCAACAGGGGGTCCTCAAGACCGGGGAGCTGTTTTTT,CASSQQGVLKTGELFF
-,-,TRBV7-8,TRBJ2-3,TGTGCCAGCAGCTTTACTAGCTCCTCTAGCACAGATACGCAGTATTTT,CASSFTSSSSTDTQYF
TRBD1,-,TRBV6-5,TRBJ1-6,TGTGCCAGCAGCCCCCGACAGGGGACCAATTCACCCCTCCACTTT,CASSPRQGTNSPLHF
-,-,TRBV29-1,TRBJ1-3,TGCAGCGTTGTTGGCGGGAAAAGCTCTGGAAACACCATATATTTT,CSVVGGKSSGNTIYF
TRBD2,-,TRBV11-2,TRBJ2-7,TGTGCCAGCAGCTTAGTGCTAGCGGGAGGGTGGACCTACGAGCAGTACTTC,CASSLVLAGGWTYEQYF
TRBD1,-,TRBV30,TRBJ1-4,TGTGCCTGGAGTCAAACTCAGGGGGCCTCGGAAAAACTGTTTTTT,CAWSQTQGASEKLFF
-,-,TRBV29-1,TRBJ1-5,TGCAGCGCCCGGAGCGGGGGAACAGGTCAGCCCCAGCATTTT,CSARSGGTGQPQHF
-,-,TRBV7-7,TRBJ2-7,TGTGCTAGCAGCTTAGCCCAGGGTGCCGAGCAGTACTTC,CASSLAQGAEQYF
-,-,TRBV6-6,TRBJ1-1,TGTGCCAGCAGTTACGACGAACACGAGGCCACTGAAGCTTTCTTT,CASSYDEHEATEAFF
-,-,TRBV6-5,TRBJ2-2,TGTGCCAGCAGTTCTCAAAAAACAGGGAAAACCGGGGAGCTGTTTTTT,CASSSQKTGKTGELFF
TRBD2,-,TRBV24-1,TRBJ2-7,TGTGCCACCAGTAAATCCGGGACTAGCGGGGATCGAGAGCAGTACTTC,CATSKSGTSGDREQYF
-,-,TRBV30,TRBJ2-5,TGTGCCTGGAGTGTGTCCCCAAAGACCCAGTACTTC,CAWSVSPKTQYF
-,-,TRBV5-8,TRBJ1-5,TGTGCCAGCAGCCGCATTACGGGGGTTCCCCAGCATTTT,CASSRITGVPQHF
-,-,TRBV2,TRBJ1-5,TGTGCCAGCACACCTCTGTCAGGTAACAATCAGCCCCAGCATTTT,CASTPLSGNNQPQHF
-,-,TRBV10-2,TRBJ2-2,TGCGCCAGCGAGAGGAGGGAAACCGGGGAGCTGTTTTTT,CASERRETGELFF
TRBD2,-,TRBV7-6,TRBJ2-7,TGTGCCAGCAGCTCCGGACTAGCGGGAGTGCACGAGCAGTACTTC,CASSSGLAGVHEQYF
-,-,TRBV3-1/TRBV3-2,TRBJ1-1,TGTGCCAGCAGCTTCGATGAGTCCACTGAAGCTTTCTTT,CASSFDESTEAFF
TRBD1,-,TRBV7-9,TRBJ1-1,TGTGCCAGCAGCTCCCCGGGACAGGTTCGCACTGAAGCTTTCTTT,CASSSPGQVRTEAFF
-,-,TRBV6-2/TRBV6-3,TRBJ2-5,TGTGCCAGCAGCAGGGGACTTCAAGAGACCCAGTACTTC,CASSRGLQETQYF
-,hyperexpanded,TRBV6-5,TRBJ1-1,TGTGCCAGCAGTTACCAGGGGACCACTGAAGCTTTCTTT,CASSYQGTTEAFF
TRBD2,-,TRBV10-3,TRBJ2-4,TGTGCCACCCGGTCTAGCGGGATGGAGGACATTCAGTACTTC,CATRSSGMEDIQYF
-,-,TRBV20-1,TRBJ1-2,TGCAGTGCTAGTCAGGGAACAAACCATGGCTACACCTTC,CSASQGTNHGYTF
-,-,TRBV5-6,TRBJ1-5,TGTGCCAGCAGCTTCGGAGTTCGGGATCAGCCCCAGCATTTT,CASSFGVRDQPQHF
TRBD2,-,TRBV27,TRBJ2-1,TGTGCCAGCAGTTTCCTGCGGGGGGGGAATGAGCAGTTCTTC,CASSFLRGGNEQFF
TRBD2,-,TRBV27,TRBJ2-1,TGTGCCAGCAGTTTACACGCTGGACGGGAGGGGTCCTACAATGAGCAGTTCTTC,CASSLHAGREGSYNEQFF
-,-,TRBV7-3,TRBJ2-7,TGTGCCAGCAGCTCTTACTCCTACGAGCAGTACTTC,CASSSYSYEQYF
-,-,TRBV9,TRBJ1-2,TGTGCCAGCACCGGTCGAGGCAGACCATATGGCTACACCTTC,CASTGRGRPYGYTF
TRBD1,-,TRBV5-1,TRBJ2-5,TGCGCCAGCCGCCAGGGGGAAGAGACCCAGTACTTC,CASRQGEETQYF
-,-,TRBV18,TRBJ2-5,TGTGCCAGCTCCCTCACAGGGTTGGAGACCCAGTACTTC,CASSLTGLETQYF
-,-,TRBV5-6,TRBJ2-1,TGTGCCAGCAGCTTGGCCGCGGGAATCTCCTACAATGAGCAGTTCTTC,CASSLAAGISYNEQFF
TRBD2,once,TRBV7-3,TRBJ2-5,TGTGCCAGCAGCTTAGCGGGAGAGTTGGAGACCCAGTACTTC,CASSLAGELETQYF
TRBD2,-,TRBV6-1,TRBJ2-4,TGTGCCAGCAGTGAAGCTGGCGGGGGGAACATTCAGTACTTC,CASSEAGGGNIQYF
TRBD1,-,TRBV11-2,TRBJ2-2,TGTGCCAGCACCTGGACAGGGACCGGGGAGCTGTTTTTT,CASTWTGTGELFF
-,few,TRBV27,TRBJ1-2,TGTGCCAGCACCCATGGGGGGGCCTATGGCTACACCTTC,CASTHGGAYGYTF
-,once,TRBV24-1,TRBJ2-3,TGTGCCACCAGGTCCCATGGAGGGACAGATACGCAGTATTTT,CATRSHGGTDTQYF
-,-,TRBV10-1,TRBJ2-3,TGCGCCAGCAGTGACGGGACTGGAGATACGCAGTATTTT,CASSDGTGDTQYF
TRBD1,-,TRBV7-9,TRBJ1-5,TGTGCCAGCAGCTTGACAGGGGAACATCAGCCCCAGCATTTT,CASSLTGEHQPQHF
-,-,TRBV5-6,TRBJ1-2,TGTGCCAGCAGCCCGATCGCCGGCGGAAATGGCTACACCTTC,CASSPIAGGNGYTF
-,-,TRBV5-1,TRBJ2-7,TGCGCCAGCAGCACCCTAGCGAGTCGGGACGAGCAGTACTTC,CASSTLASRDEQYF
-,few,TRBV18,TRBJ2-3,TGTGCCAGCTCACCACCCAGGGAAGGGGCAGATACGCAGTATTTT,CASSPPREGADTQYF
-,few,TRBV27,TRBJ2-7,TGTGCCAGCAGTTTACAGGGGCTGCCCTACGAGCAGTACTTC,CASSLQGLPYEQYF
-,-,TRBV5-5,TRBJ2-7,TGTGCCAGCAGCCTTCCTCGAGCGGAGTACGAGCAGTACTTC,CASSLPRAEYEQYF
-,-,TRBV28,TRBJ1-5,TGTGCCGGACAAGGGGCAGGGGCTTATAATCAGCCCCAGCATTTT,CAGQGAGAYNQPQHF
-,few,TRBV5-4,TRBJ1-1,TGTGCCAGCAGCTTGGCCTGGAACACTGAAGCTTTCTTT,CASSLAWNTEAFF
TRBD2,-,TRBV13,TRBJ2-1,TGTGCCAGCAGCTACAGCCCCAGGGAGGGTGAGCAGTTCTTC,CASSYSPREGEQFF
-,-,TRBV15,TRBJ2-6,TGTGCCACCAGCAGAGATCATCAGGGCTCTGGGGCCAACGTCCTGACTTTC,CATSRDHQGSGANVLTF
-,-,TRBV19,TRBJ1-5,TGTGCCAGTGTATTTCAGGTGGGGCGGAGCAATCAGCCCCAGCATTTT,CASVFQVGRSNQPQHF